A selection of T cell receptor beta chains follows, all from one sample in a study of CD8 T cells in ankylosing spondylitis. TCRdb re-called the 5' RACE reads through MiXCR, storing one row per CDR3 protein. Seen here are about 450,000 distinct CDR3 sequences, roughly 26% observed once, and the top ten hold 0.89%. Sequences were obtained from blood, either unsorted or a sorted T cell fraction (not recorded which). These receptors all stem from a male donor with ankylosing spondylitis. CDR3s include the opening cysteine and the closing phenylalanine or tryptophan. Each record gives: clone size, CDR3 length, V gene, J gene, D gene, CDR3 protein, CDR3 DNA. A D gene is named only where the DNA matches it firmly. Where a row states a size, it is once, few, many or the class of an expanded clone; other rows omit it.

NA	16	TRBV5-1	TRBJ2-1	TRBD2	CASSPGTSSLYNEQFF	TGCGCCAGCAGCCCCGGGACTAGCTCATTATACAATGAGCAGTTCTTC
NA	16	TRBV6-1	TRBJ1-5	NA	CASSEVGQGHNQPQHF	TGTGCCAGCAGTGAAGTGGGCCAGGGACACAATCAGCCCCAGCATTTT
few	11	TRBV20-1	TRBJ2-5	NA	CSGGGQETQYF	TGCAGTGGGGGCGGTCAAGAGACCCAGTACTTC
NA	14	TRBV5-1	TRBJ1-2	TRBD1	CASSPYGQGYGYTF	TGCGCCAGCAGCCCATACGGACAGGGCTATGGCTACACCTTC
NA	16	TRBV7-2	TRBJ2-2	NA	CASSPVGSARNGELFF	TGTGCCAGCAGCCCCGTTGGTTCTGCGAGGAACGGGGAGCTGTTTTTT
NA	13	TRBV7-9	TRBJ2-5	NA	CASSLGGYGTQYF	TGTGCCAGCAGCTTAGGGGGGTACGGGACCCAGTACTTC
NA	15	TRBV9	TRBJ2-1	NA	CASSVVSGSYNEQFF	TGTGCCAGCAGCGTAGTTAGCGGCTCCTACAATGAGCAGTTCTTC
few	15	TRBV4-1	TRBJ1-3	NA	CASSIQQGTGNTIYF	TGCGCCAGCAGCATACAACAGGGAACTGGAAACACCATATATTTT
NA	15	TRBV30	TRBJ2-6	NA	CAWSGAVSGANVLTF	TGTGCCTGGAGCGGAGCGGTCTCTGGGGCCAACGTCCTGACTTTC
NA	15	TRBV7-2	TRBJ1-3	NA	CASSFRRDSGNTIYF	TGTGCCAGCAGCTTTAGGAGGGACTCTGGAAACACCATATATTTT
NA	14	TRBV7-9	TRBJ2-5	NA	CASSLRRDPETQYF	TGTGCCAGCAGCTTACGCCGGGACCCAGAAACCCAGTACTTC
NA	13	TRBV20-1	TRBJ1-1	NA	CSASPDLNTEAFF	TGCAGTGCTAGCCCCGACTTGAACACTGAAGCTTTCTTT
NA	14	TRBV18	TRBJ1-2	NA	CASSPVVSDYGYTF	TGTGCCAGCTCACCGGTGGTTTCCGACTATGGCTACACCTTC
many	13	TRBV10-1	TRBJ1-5	NA	CASSESREQPQHF	TGCGCCAGCAGTGAGTCCAGGGAACAGCCCCAGCATTTT
NA	15	TRBV7-2	TRBJ2-2	TRBD1	CASSLLDRVAGELFF	TGTGCCAGCAGCTTGCTGGACAGGGTGGCCGGGGAGCTGTTTTTT
few	14	TRBV3-1	TRBJ2-1	NA	CASSQDPYYNEQFF	TGTGCCAGCAGCCAGGACCCGTACTACAATGAGCAGTTCTTC
NA	16	TRBV24-1	TRBJ2-2	TRBD1	CATSDTTGGNTGELFF	TGTGCCACCAGTGATACGACAGGGGGGAACACCGGGGAGCTGTTTTTT
NA	14	TRBV2	TRBJ2-5	TRBD2	CASSEGAGVETQYF	TGTGCCAGCAGTGAAGGTGCGGGAGTAGAGACCCAGTACTTC